Sequencing of this T cell receptor (beta chain) was carried out in a study of prognosis after radiotherapy for stage I lung cancer (TCRdb year 2021). For context, the study as a whole: Between early 2018 and January 2019, 20 or so stage I NSCLC patients were enrolled in Nanjing, China. The study included approximately 14 patients with newly diagnosed primary stage I lung tumors and 4 to 6 with oligometastatic NSCLC after surgical resection of the primary tumor. SBRT was delivered in 3 to 5 fractions with a biologically effective dose of at least 100 Gy, and image-guided IMRT or VMAT was used for delivery. The cohort included about a dozen men and five or six women, with a median age of approximately 73 years and a range of about 50 to 85 years. No patient received concurrent therapy alongside SBRT. The study took one blood sample before SBRT and one after SBRT from each of roughly 20 patients and sequenced all 40 or so samples. Every patient was deemed medically inoperable, eleven to twelve because of comorbidities and seven or eight because they refused surgery. Peripheral blood TCR beta repertoires were profiled in stage I NSCLC patients before and after stereotactic body radiotherapy, and the repertoires were related to distant failure. After SBRT, distant metastases developed in four of the 19 patients at a median of 7 months, while the remaining 15 patients had no significant progression. Tumor histology was squamous cell carcinoma in over 5 patients and adenocarcinoma in about 12.

All patients had node-negative disease on CT and PET/CT, and none had a history of other malignancies or had previously received chemotherapy or radiotherapy. At each of two time points, around 5.7 milliliters of peripheral venous blood were collected in EDTA tubes. Ficoll-Paque Plus density-gradient centrifugation was used to isolate PBMCs. Samples were stored at -80°C immediately after collection until analysis. General conclusions and limits of the study: Limitations of the study included a small cohort and short follow-up, and the study findings need independent validation. None of the reported P values were adjusted for multiple comparisons. TRBV and TRBJ usage frequencies reportedly varied with metastasis status, involving two V genes at baseline and several V and two J genes after SBRT. Tumor specificity of expanded TCR clones was not determined. A decrease in unique TCR clone counts was observed after SBRT (median 10,088 before versus approximately 6,900 after; Wilcoxon paired P=0.011). Post-SBRT Shannon entropy and its change from baseline were lower in patients who developed distant metastases; baseline Shannon entropy was not associated with metastases.

Two rounds of multiplex PCR were performed to amplify the TCR beta CDR3 region from genomic DNA. In the first round of PCR, primers specific to each TRBV and TRBJ gene were used, and the primer sequences are filed in Chinese patent CN105087789A. The second PCR round used universal primers. The Roche High Pure PCR Template Preparation Kit was used to extract genomic DNA from frozen PBMCs. Paired-end sequencing with 151 bp reads was performed on the libraries using an Illumina HiSeq 3000. The paper's processing steps were these. CutAdapt was used to remove raw reads lacking the multiplex PCR primer sequences. PEAR was used to merge high-quality paired reads into contigs. By alignment to reference sequences, MiXCR assigned TRB V, D and J gene segments to each contig. To remove sequencing errors, CDR3 sequences were clustered according to base quality and sequence similarity. Shannon entropy normalized by the natural log of productive TCR sequence number was used as the measure of diversity. One minus Shannon entropy divided by the natural log of the number of unique clonotypes was used as the definition of clonality. Progression-free survival cut-offs for repertoire metrics were chosen using the Youden index of ROC curves, with analyses run in R 3.5.3. TCRdb reprocessed the public reads (quality trimming at Q25 with fastp, clone calling with MiXCR) and kept in-frame beta chains. A single entry per CDR3 protein holds the most common genes and DNA from its merged rows. In this record, the V and J calls reflect TCRdb's handling and not the investigators' own analysis. The sample data list around 63,000 distinct CDR3 sequences, and about a quarter of these were observed just once. The top ten constitute about 7.5% of the sample.

The sample holds many counts of this clonotype. This clone's antigen is unknown. No qualities accompany the bases; no much larger clone lies one base away. V drops 2 bases and J drops 6 bases, leaving 19 bases in between. The CDR3 has 17 amino acids, counting the end cysteine and phenylalanine. Just the 51-base CDR3 DNA is kept, in frame starting at base 1. Based on the germline V gene (reference sequence), the CDR1 and CDR2 sequences are SGHAT and FQDESV. The sequence derives from a donor at least 50 years old with non-small cell lung cancer. This specimen consisted of PBMCs, obtained before or after stereotactic body radiation therapy (not recorded which). The chain employs TRBV11-1 and TRBJ1-4; the D gene is perhaps TRBD1, on 6 matching bases. The CDR3 protein sequence reads: CASSLFPQGGSDEKLFF. In nucleotides, the sequence is TGTGCCAGCAGCTTATTCCCCCAAGGGGGGTCGGATGAAAAACTGTTTTTT.